These T cell receptor beta chains were read from a single sample in a study of blood T cell repertoires in COVID-19. Libraries were prepared by immunoSEQ multiplex PCR; TCRdb keeps only in-frame clonotypes and omits some of them. The data hold 350,000 or so clones, with around 86% observed a single time. Sequencing was performed on PBMCs or T cells enriched from blood (not recorded which). The receptors come from a woman between 40 and 50 years old with acute COVID-19. The CDR3 runs from the conserved cysteine through the conserved F or W.

j_call v_call cdr3_aa
TRBJ1-5 TRBV7-2 CASSLEFGFKPQHF
TRBJ2-4 TRBV3-1/TRBV3-2 CASSQAGTGMNIQYF
TRBJ2-2 TRBV27 CASSSKIRTGAYTGELFF
TRBJ1-1 TRBV2 CASRDSMNTEAFF
TRBJ1-5 TRBV7-2 CASSLVAGTYSNQPQHF
TRBJ2-2 TRBV11-3 CASSLEGAAGELFF
TRBJ1-2 TRBV12-3/TRBV12-4 CASSYRGGGGYTF
TRBJ1-3 TRBV6-1 CASSESVTYSGNTIYF
TRBJ1-6 TRBV5-8 CASSFRQGSSPLHF
TRBJ2-1 TRBV24-1 CATSAPGSFLAGISGEQFF
TRBJ1-1 TRBV18 CASSPLGQAMNTEAFF
TRBJ1-1 TRBV28 CASSSATLNTEAFF
TRBJ2-7 TRBV6-5 CASSYSWTGGYEQYF
TRBJ1-2 TRBV6-5 CASSYSYDRGYGYTF
TRBJ2-1 TRBV7-9 CASSLGAEQFF
TRBJ1-6 TRBV7-2 CASSFTGTVNNSPLHF
TRBJ1-3 TRBV28 CASSDTDSSGNTIYF
TRBJ1-1 TRBV28 CASSLFGVTGDTEAFF
TRBJ1-3 TRBV5-6 CASSRGHSSSGNTIYF
TRBJ1-3 TRBV5-1 CASSVTGTGNTIYF
TRBJ1-2 TRBV25-1 CASRGQGGNYGYTF
TRBJ1-4 TRBV19 CATGQLPTTNEKLFF
TRBJ1-1 TRBV5-1 CASTDPGDTEAFF
TRBJ2-7 TRBV6-2/TRBV6-3 CASSYEGAFYEQYF
TRBJ2-1 TRBV19 CASSISGGKYNEQFF
TRBJ2-6 TRBV7-9 CASSHYPGLAGSGANVLTF
TRBJ1-1 TRBV7-2 CASSQRLGSTEAFF
TRBJ1-5 TRBV21-1 CASSKETPGHEGNQPQHF
TRBJ2-7 TRBV6-5 CATQSGGYEQYF
TRBJ1-3 TRBV7-8 CASSPGGTGGNTIYF
TRBJ1-1 TRBV27 CASSLKWAGDTEAFF
TRBJ1-2 TRBV19 CASTIQGVRGYTF
TRBJ2-7 TRBV18 CASSPPGLYEQYF
TRBJ2-2 TRBV2 CASYRVAGELFF
TRBJ2-7 TRBV6-5 CASSFGTGAYEQYF
TRBJ2-5 TRBV25-1 CASSELGLADQETQYF
TRBJ2-7 TRBV5-1 CASSLSQGISYEQYF
TRBJ1-2 TRBV12-3/TRBV12-4 CASSLVSDYGYTF
TRBJ2-5 TRBV2 CASRDRGLQQETQYF
TRBJ1-4 TRBV12-3/TRBV12-4 CASSVQGWEKLFF
TRBJ2-1 TRBV24-1 CASSPGNEQFF
TRBJ2-1 TRBV29-1 CSVGGSYNEQFF
TRBJ2-7 TRBV28 CATLGRAYEQYF